One sample yielded the 11 T cell receptor beta chains listed below, sequenced in a study of cytomegalovirus exposure and HLA in healthy donors. The PCR made use of 60 Vbeta and 13 Jbeta primers. The method was immunoSEQ multiplex PCR; TCRdb's version includes in-frame clones alone and lacks a portion of them. The table has under 250,000 clones, 75% to 80% seen once. The sequencing sample was made of PBMCs. The source of these receptors is a male donor in good health and CMV-seronegative.

This clone was picked up one time. This rearrangement joins TRBV7-6 to TRBJ1-1, with 9 bases identical to TRBD1. V was pared by 3 bases and J by 4 bases, with 9 bases of the junction left unmatched. This CDR3 has 16 amino acids. CDR1 SGHVS and CDR2 FNYEAQ come from the germline V gene. CDR3 protein: CASSLRTGVVGTEAFF. The CDR3 nucleotides read TGTGCCAGCAGCTTGCGGACAGGGGTCGTTGGCACTGAAGCTTTCTTT.

The chain has TRBV5-1 and TRBJ2-3, with 9 bases identical to TRBD1. The ends lost 3 bases at V and 6 bases at J; junction bases unmatched: 11. The length of the CDR3 is 16 residues. Germline V gives CDR1 SGHRS, CDR2 YFSETQ. The chain's CDR3 is CASSSSGTGTADTQYF. As DNA, the CDR3 is TGCGCCAGCAGCTCGTCCGGGACAGGGACAGCGGATACGCAGTATTTT.

This chain uses TRBV7-6 with TRBJ1-1; D uncertain. Germline CDR1 and CDR2: SGHVS and FNYEAQ. This CDR3 is built from 15 residues. V lost 1 base and J 8 bases, leaving 17 bases between the germline ends. The DNA of the CDR3 is TGTGCCAGCAGCTTAGTACGGGCAGCGGACGCCGAAGCTTTCTTT. This gives the protein CASSLVRAADAEAFF.

This chain links TRBV28 with TRBJ2-1; 7 bases align to TRBD1. The ends lost 4 bases at V and 3 bases at J; junction bases unmatched: 9. This CDR3 is 16 amino acids long. Germline V gene data show CDR1 as MDHEN and CDR2 as SYDVKM. CDR3 DNA: TGTGCCAGCAGTTCCATCACAGGGGCGGGCTACAATGAGCAGTTCTTC. It codes for CASSSITGAGYNEQFF.

This clone has more than one count but fewer than ten. This chain connects TRBV15 to TRBJ2-6, with a weak D call TRBD2 (5 bases). CDR1 is LNHNV, CDR2 YYDKDF, per germline (reference sequence). Trimming took 3 bases from V and 8 from J, leaving 5 bases between them. The CDR3 is 12 amino acids. CDR3 in DNA: TGTGCCACCAGCAGCGGGACCAACGTCCTGACTTTC. Its translation: CATSSGTNVLTF.

The chain employs TRBV7-9 and TRBJ1-1; D is ambiguous. CDR3 size: 14 residues. Looked up from germline, CDR1 is SEHNR and CDR2 is FQNEAQ (reference sequence). V lost 3 bases and J lost 1, with 9 bases in between. The CDR3 here is CASSFRTENTEAFF. As DNA, the CDR3 is TGTGCCAGCAGCTTCCGGACTGAGAACACTGAAGCTTTCTTT.

This sequence joins TRBV19 and TRBJ2-4, with 8 nucleotides matching TRBD1. The CDR3 has 14 amino acids. The V gene's germline CDR1 is LNHDA and CDR2 SQIVND (reference sequence). V shed 1 base, J shed 8 bases, and the junction held 4 bases outside the gene matches. The CDR3 DNA sequence: TGTGCCAGTAGTATAGGGGACAGGACTGACATTCAGTACTTC. It encodes CASSIGDRTDIQYF.

The rearrangement uses TRBV28 and TRBJ2-7, with 7 bases lining up with TRBD2. Germline-derived CDR1 and CDR2 are MDHEN and SYDVKM. Germline trimming cut 2 bases from V and 3 bases from J; bases unmatched to any gene: 10. This CDR3 contains 16 residues. The CDR3 sequence is CASSLIAASGSYEQYF. In DNA, the CDR3 is TGTGCCAGCAGTTTAATAGCGGCTAGCGGTAGCTACGAGCAGTACTTC.

A single count supports this clone. The chain uses TRBV5-6 and TRBJ2-3; 10 nucleotides match TRBD2. CDR1 and CDR2 from the germline V gene are SGHDT and YYEEEE. The CDR3 covers 16 residues. Trimming removed 5 bases from V and 3 bases from J; junction bases left unmatched: 9. The CDR3 spells CASSFDERGGTDTQYF. The CDR3 DNA reads TGTGCCAGCAGTTTTGACGAGCGGGGGGGAACAGATACGCAGTATTTT.

The chain couples TRBV25-1 to TRBJ1-6; no reliable D call. Germline CDR1 and CDR2: MGHDK and SYGVNS. Trimming removed 3 bases at V and 0 bases at J, with 6 bases between. The CDR3 has 15 amino acids. The chain's CDR3 is CASSDVSSYNSPLHF. The CDR3 DNA reads as TGTGCCAGCAGTGACGTTAGCTCCTATAATTCACCCCTCCACTTT. Drawing the rest from reference TRBV25-1 and TRBJ1-6, the complete variable domain is EADIYQTPRYLVIGTGKKITLECSQTMGHDKMYWYQQDPGMELHLIHYSYGVNSTEKGDLSSESTVSRIRTEHFPLTLESARPSHTSQYLCASSDVSSYNSPLHFGNGTRLTVT.

This clone was recorded once. V is TRBV12-5 and J is TRBJ1-2; 10 bases fit TRBD1. The CDR3 has 17 amino acids. The V gene's germline CDR1 is LGHNT and CDR2 FRNRAP. The trim removed 4 bases at V and 4 bases at J, leaving 12 bases unmatched. The CDR3 DNA sequence: TGTGCTAGTGGTTACTACGGGACAGGGGAGGTTCGCTATGGCTACACCTTC. Residues: CASGYYGTGEVRYGYTF.